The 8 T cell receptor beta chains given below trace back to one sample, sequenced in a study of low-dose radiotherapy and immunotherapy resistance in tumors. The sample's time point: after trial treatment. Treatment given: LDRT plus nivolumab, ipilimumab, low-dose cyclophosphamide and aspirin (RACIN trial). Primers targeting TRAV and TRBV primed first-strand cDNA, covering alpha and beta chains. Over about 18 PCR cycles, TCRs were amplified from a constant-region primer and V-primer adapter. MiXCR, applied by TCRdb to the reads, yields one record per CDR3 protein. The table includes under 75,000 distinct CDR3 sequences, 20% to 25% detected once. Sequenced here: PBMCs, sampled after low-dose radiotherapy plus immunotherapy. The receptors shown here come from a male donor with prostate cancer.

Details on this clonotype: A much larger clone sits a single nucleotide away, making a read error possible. CDR3 bases: TGTGTCAGCAGCCTCGGGCCAGGGAATTACAATGAGCAGTACTTC. It codes for CVSSLGPGNYNEQYF. The V gene is TRBV5-4, the J gene TRBJ2-5; weak D call: TRBD1 (5 bases). The V gene's germline CDR1 is SGHNT and CDR2 YYREEE (reference sequence). The CDR3 spans 15 residues.

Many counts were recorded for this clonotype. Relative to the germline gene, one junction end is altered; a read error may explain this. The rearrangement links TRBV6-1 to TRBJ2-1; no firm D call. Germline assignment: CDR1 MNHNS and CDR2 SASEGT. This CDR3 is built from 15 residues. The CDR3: CASREGAFSYNEQFF. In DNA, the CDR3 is TGTGCCAGCAGGGAAGGAGCGTTCTCCTACAATGAGCAGTTCTTC.

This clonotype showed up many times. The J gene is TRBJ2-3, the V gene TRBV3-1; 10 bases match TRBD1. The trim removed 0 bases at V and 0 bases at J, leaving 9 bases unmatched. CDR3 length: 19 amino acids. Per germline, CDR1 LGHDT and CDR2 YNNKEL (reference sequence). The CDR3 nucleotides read TGTGCCAGCAGCCAAGATCTGACAGGGGGCATCCAAAGCACAGATACGCAGTATTTT. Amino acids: CASSQDLTGGIQSTDTQYF.

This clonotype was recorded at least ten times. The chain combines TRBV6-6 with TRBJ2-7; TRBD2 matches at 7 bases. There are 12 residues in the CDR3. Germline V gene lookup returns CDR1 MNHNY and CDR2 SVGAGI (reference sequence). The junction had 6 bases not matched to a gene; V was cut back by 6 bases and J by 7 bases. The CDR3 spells CASRREGQEQYF. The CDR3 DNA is TGTGCCAGCAGGAGGGAGGGCCAGGAGCAGTACTTC.

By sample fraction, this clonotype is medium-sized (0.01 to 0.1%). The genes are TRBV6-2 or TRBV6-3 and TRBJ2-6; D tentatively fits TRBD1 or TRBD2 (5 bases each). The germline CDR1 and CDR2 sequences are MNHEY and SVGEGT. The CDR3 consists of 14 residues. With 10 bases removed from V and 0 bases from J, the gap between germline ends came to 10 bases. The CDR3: CATRGVSGANVLTF. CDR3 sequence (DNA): TGTGCCACCAGAGGGGTCTCTGGGGCCAACGTCCTGACTTTC.

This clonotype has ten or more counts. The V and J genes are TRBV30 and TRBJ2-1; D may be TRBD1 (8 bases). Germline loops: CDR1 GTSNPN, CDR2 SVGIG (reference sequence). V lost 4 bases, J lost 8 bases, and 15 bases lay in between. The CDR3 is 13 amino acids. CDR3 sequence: CAWTITGGDEQFF. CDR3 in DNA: TGTGCCTGGACGATAACAGGGGGGGATGAGCAGTTCTTC.

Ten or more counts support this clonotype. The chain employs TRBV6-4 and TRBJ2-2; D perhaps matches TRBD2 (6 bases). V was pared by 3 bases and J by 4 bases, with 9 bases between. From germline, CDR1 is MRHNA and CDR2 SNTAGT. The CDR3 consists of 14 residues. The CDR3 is CASSEVGGTGELFF. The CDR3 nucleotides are TGTGCCAGCAGTGAAGTCGGGGGCACCGGGGAGCTGTTTTTT.

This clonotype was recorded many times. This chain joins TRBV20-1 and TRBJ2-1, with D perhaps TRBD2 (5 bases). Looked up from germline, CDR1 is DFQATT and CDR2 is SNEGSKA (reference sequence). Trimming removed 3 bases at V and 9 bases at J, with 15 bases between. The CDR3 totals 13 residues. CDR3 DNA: TGCAGTGCTAGTTCGAGGACTCTCGGTGAGCAGTTCTTC. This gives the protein CSASSRTLGEQFF.